A single sample gave rise to the 25 T cell receptor beta chains below, sequenced in a study of OX40 agonist ivuxolimab in advanced cancers. TCRdb's copy holds only in-frame clones and misses some; the assay was immunoSEQ multiplex PCR. This table has some 57,000 clones, around 90% appearing once. Sequencing was performed on CD4+ or CD8+ T cells sorted from blood, taken in a trial of the OX40 agonist ivuxolimab. The receptors were sampled from an adult with an advanced solid tumor such as melanoma, head and neck, liver or kidney cancer.

The gene calls are TRBV18 and TRBJ2-7, with a possible D match to TRBD2 (6 bases). Germline CDR1 reads KGHSH; CDR2 reads LQKENI. The CDR3 is made up of 15 amino acids. V lost 0 bases and J lost 0, with 9 bases in between. CDR3 nucleotides: TGTGCCAGCTCACCACCGGGACTGATCTCCTACGAGCAGTACTTC. As protein: CASSPPGLISYEQYF.

The chain carries TRBV9 and TRBJ2-1; 13 bases match TRBD2. Germline CDR1 reads SGDLS; CDR2 reads YYNGEE. V gave up 4 bases and J gave up 4 bases; unmatched junction bases: 2. This CDR3 spans 15 amino acids. This chain's CDR3 is CASSRTSGGYNEQFF. In DNA, the CDR3 is TGTGCCAGCAGCCGGACTAGCGGGGGATACAATGAGCAGTTCTTC.

V is TRBV7-2 and J is TRBJ1-1; 7 nucleotides agree with TRBD1. In germline, CDR1 is SGHTA, CDR2 FQGNSA. CDR3 size: 16 residues. V was pared by 5 bases and J by 8 bases, with 17 bases of the junction left unmatched. The CDR3 nucleotides read TGTGCCAGCAGCCGCGCGGCAGGGGGGAGAGGACTGGAAGCTTTCTTT. It yields the protein CASSRAAGGRGLEAFF.

The gene calls are TRBV7-9 and TRBJ1-5, with TRBD1 matching 10 bases. This CDR3 has 14 amino acids. Looked up from germline, CDR1 is SEHNR and CDR2 is FQNEAQ (reference sequence). V lost 4 bases and J lost 7; bases outside the gene matches: 4. This CDR3 reads CASSSTGGGQPQHF. DNA for the CDR3: TGTGCCAGCAGCTCGACAGGGGGCGGACAGCCCCAGCATTTT.

CDR3 sequence: CASSSQGPTQPQHF. DNA for the CDR3: TGTGCCAGCAGCTCACAGGGGCCCACTCAGCCCCAGCATTTT. This rearrangement joins TRBV2 to TRBJ1-5, with TRBD1 identical over 7 bases. Germline V gives CDR1 SNHLY, CDR2 FYNNEI. The CDR3 loop spans 14 amino acids. The junction had 8 bases not matched to a gene; V was cut back by 6 bases and J by 6 bases. The whole variable domain, filled in from reference TRBV2 and TRBJ1-5, reads EPEVTQTPSHQVTQMGQEVILRCVPISNHLYFYWYRQILGQKVEFLVSFYNNEISEKSEIFDDQFSVERPDGSNFTLKIRSTKLEDSAMYFCASSSQGPTQPQHFGDGTRLSIL.

V usage is TRBV28 and J usage is TRBJ2-5; D may be TRBD2 (5 bases). Germline CDR1 MDHEN, CDR2 SYDVKM. The V gene lost 4 bases and the J gene lost 3 bases, with 18 bases spanning the gap. The CDR3 is 16 residues long. DNA for the CDR3: TGTGCCAGCAGTTCCTACACTAGAGTCCCCAAAGAGACCCAGTACTTC. Translation: CASSSYTRVPKETQYF.

J is TRBJ1-6 and V is TRBV5-1, with D perhaps matching TRBD1 (5 bases). The germline V gene encodes CDR1 SGHRS and CDR2 YFSETQ. The V end was cut by 0 bases, the J end by 10 bases, with 17 bases between. This CDR3 is built from 16 residues. In DNA form, the CDR3 reads TGCGCCAGCAGCTTGGGGCAGGGTCTCGGCGAATCACCCCTCCACTTT. It yields the protein CASSLGQGLGESPLHF. The whole variable domain, remainder taken from reference TRBV5-1 and TRBJ1-6, is KAGVTQTPRYLIKTRGQQVTLSCSPISGHRSVSWYQQTPGQGLQFLFEYFSETQRNKGNFPGRFSGRQFSNSRSEMNVSTLELGDSALYLCASSLGQGLGESPLHFGNGTRLTVT.

This sequence joins TRBV19 and TRBJ1-5; maybe TRBD1 (5 bases). The germline gives CDR1 LNHDA, CDR2 SQIVND (reference sequence). Between the trimmed V and J ends, which lost 5 bases and 7 bases, there was a span of 12 bases. CDR3 size: 13 residues. The CDR3 DNA reads as TGTGCCAGTAGTGATCAGGGTTCACAGCCCCAGCATTTT. As protein: CASSDQGSQPQHF.

This chain connects TRBV11-2 to TRBJ2-1; 9 nucleotides line up with TRBD1. The V and J ends lost 3 bases and 7 bases, in that order; junction bases with no gene match: 7. There are 15 residues in the CDR3. CDR1 and CDR2 from the germline V gene are SGHAT and FQNNGV. CDR3 in DNA: TGTGCCAGCAGCTTTACAGGGGGCGAGGGTAATGAGCAGTTCTTC. Protein sequence: CASSFTGGEGNEQFF.

CDR3 in DNA: TGTGCCAGCAGCCCACTACAGTGGGTCTATGAAAAACTGTTTTTT. This sequence encodes CASSPLQWVYEKLFF. The chain uses TRBV21-1 and TRBJ1-4. TRBV21-1 is designated a pseudogene. The length of the CDR3 is 15 residues.

The CDR3 protein is CASRERDSLFYGYTF. CDR3 nucleotides: TGTGCCAGCAGGGAAAGGGACAGCCTTTTCTATGGCTACACCTTC. The chain links TRBV7-2 to TRBJ1-2; TRBD1 matches at 7 bases. The ends lost 6 bases at V and 4 bases at J; junction bases unmatched: 11. The germline gives CDR1 SGHTA, CDR2 FQGNSA. The CDR3 has 15 amino acids.

The chain recombines TRBV5-5 with TRBJ1-6; no clear D. Germline V gene sequence: CDR1 SGHKS, CDR2 YYEKEE (reference sequence). The CDR3 extends over 13 amino acids. The ends were cut back, 1 base at V and 12 bases at J, with 11 bases in the middle. CDR3 loop: CASSLPGPGPLHF. The CDR3 DNA is TGTGCCAGCAGCTTGCCAGGCCCGGGACCCCTCCACTTT.

For the CDR3, the DNA is TGTGCCAGCAGGTTAGGGACTGCCAGCTCCTACAATGAGCAGTTCTTC. It encodes CASRLGTASSYNEQFF. The chain uses TRBV27 and TRBJ2-1, with a weak D call TRBD2 (6 bases). This CDR3 is built from 16 residues. Trimming left V 6 bases short and J 0 bases short, with 15 bases between. Looked up from germline, CDR1 is MNHEY and CDR2 is SMNVEV (reference sequence).

V is TRBV5-1 and J is TRBJ2-1; no clear D. The CDR3 covers 21 residues. Germline V gene data show CDR1 as SGHRS and CDR2 as YFSETQ. V lost 4 bases to trimming and J lost 1 base, with 30 bases between them. This chain's CDR3 is CASSLFSVGSPLGRSYNEQFF. The CDR3 nucleotides are TGCGCCAGCAGCCTCTTTTCAGTGGGAAGTCCTTTAGGCCGGTCCTACAATGAGCAGTTCTTC.

The V gene is TRBV5-1, the J gene TRBJ2-1, with 7 bases fitting TRBD2. Germline CDR1 reads SGHRS; CDR2 reads YFSETQ. CDR3 length equals 16 residues. With V trimmed by 4 bases and J by 8 bases, 15 bases remained unmatched. The CDR3 DNA follows: TGCGCCAGCAGCCCACCGAGTGGGAGGGCAGCAGATGAGCAGTTCTTC. Translation gives CASSPPSGRAADEQFF.

The chain combines TRBV6-6 with TRBJ2-5; 7 nucleotides match TRBD2. V lost 6 bases to trimming and J lost 5 bases; unmatched junction nucleotides: 9. This CDR3 is built from 14 residues. Germline V gene lookup returns CDR1 MNHNY and CDR2 SVGAGI (reference sequence). Written as DNA, the CDR3 is TGTGCCAGCAGGGCCAGGACTAGAGGGGAGACCCAGTACTTC. Protein: CASRARTRGETQYF.

The chain carries TRBV11-3 and TRBJ2-1; the match to TRBD2 covers 10 bases. CDR1 is SGHNT and CDR2 is YENEEA in the germline V gene. V was pared by 3 bases and J by 8 bases, with 7 bases of the junction left unmatched. This CDR3 is built from 15 residues. The CDR3 sequence: CASSLGGLAGDEQFF. CDR3 DNA sequence: TGTGCCAGCAGCTTGGGGGGGCTAGCGGGAGATGAGCAGTTCTTC.

The V call is TRBV7-2, the J call TRBJ2-1, with 9 bases that match TRBD2. CDR3 length: 14 residues. V was pared by 1 base and J by 5 bases, with 0 bases of the junction left unmatched. The germline V gene encodes CDR1 SGHTA and CDR2 FQGNSA. The CDR3 coding sequence is TGTGCCAGCAGCTTAGGCGGGGGGGACAATGAGCAGTTCTTC. It translates to CASSLGGGDNEQFF.

This chain uses TRBV19 with TRBJ2-1; 10 bases align to TRBD2. This CDR3 contains 17 residues. Germline CDR1 reads LNHDA; CDR2 reads SQIVND (reference sequence). V shed 4 bases, J shed 7 bases, and the junction held 13 bases outside the gene matches. CDR3 DNA: TGTGCCAGTAGTAACCCAGGGCTAGCGGGAGATGAAAATGAGCAGTTCTTC. Its protein is CASSNPGLAGDENEQFF.

The chain is built from TRBV5-5 and TRBJ2-7; 10 bases line up with TRBD2. Germline V gene lookup returns CDR1 SGHKS and CDR2 YYEKEE (reference sequence). The CDR3 sequence is 15 residues long. With 4 bases clipped from V and 3 bases from J, the junction kept 7 bases outside the gene matches. The CDR3 loop reads CASSPGLAVNYEQYF. The DNA for the CDR3 is TGTGCCAGCAGCCCCGGACTAGCGGTTAACTACGAGCAGTACTTC.

This rearrangement joins TRBV14 to TRBJ2-3, with 9 bases fitting TRBD2. Germline V gene sequence: CDR1 SGHDN, CDR2 FVKESK. Trimming took 1 base from V and 0 from J; bases not matched to a gene: 5. This CDR3 is built from 17 residues. CDR3 residues: CASSQALAGYSTDTQYF. The CDR3 DNA follows: TGTGCCAGCAGCCAAGCTCTAGCGGGATATAGCACAGATACGCAGTATTTT.

The chain has TRBV27 and TRBJ2-3, with D perhaps given as TRBD1 or TRBD2 (7 bases each). CDR1 and CDR2 (germline): MNHEY, SMNVEV (reference sequence). The ends were cut back, 3 bases at V and 0 bases at J, with 19 bases in the middle. The CDR3 runs 18 residues. DNA for the CDR3: TGTGCCAGCAGTTTCAGGAGGGCAGGGGGGGGGAGCACAGATACGCAGTATTTT. Protein sequence: CASSFRRAGGGSTDTQYF.

The chain joins TRBV4-1 to TRBJ2-7, with D possibly matching TRBD1 (6 bases). The CDR3 is 15 residues long. Germline values: CDR1 MGHRA, CDR2 YSYEKL. Trimming removed 2 bases at V and 4 bases at J, with 15 bases between. In DNA form, the CDR3 reads TGCGCCAGCAGCCAAACAACCGGGACACAATACGAGCAGTACTTC. It yields the protein CASSQTTGTQYEQYF.

The rearrangement joins TRBV19 to TRBJ1-4; D is ambiguous. The ends were cut back, 7 bases at V and 5 bases at J, with 2 bases in the middle. Per the germline V gene, CDR1 is LNHDA and CDR2 is SQIVND (reference sequence). The length of the CDR3 is 10 residues. The CDR3 loop reads CASMNEKLFF. In DNA form, the CDR3 reads TGTGCCAGTATGAATGAAAAACTGTTTTTT.

The chain combines TRBV18 with TRBJ2-2, with D possibly TRBD1 on 6 matching bases. CDR1 and CDR2 (germline): KGHSH, LQKENI. The V gene lost 2 bases and the J gene lost 6 bases, with 10 bases spanning the gap. This CDR3 is built from 14 residues. The CDR3 DNA reads as TGTGCCAGCTCACCAACGACAGGCCCCGGGGAGCTGTTTTTT. This sequence encodes CASSPTTGPGELFF.